A selection of T cell receptor beta chains follows, all from one sample in a study of monozygotic twins with inflammatory bowel disease. TCRdb re-called the 5' RACE reads and catalogs CDR3 proteins one per entry, DNA excluded. Seen in this sample are around 140,000 distinct CDR3 sequences; the ten most common clones hold more than 1%. What was sequenced was blood. The source is a human donor with ulcerative colitis or Crohn's disease, or a healthy co-twin of an affected twin (not recorded which). Both conserved end residues are part of each CDR3.

>TRBV5-1|TRBJ1-1
CASSLVLGGHDTEASF
>TRBV7-3|TRBJ2-2
CASSFTPAGTANTGELFF
>TRBV6-5|TRBJ1-1
CASSYSGTGGREAFF
>TRBV7-6|TRBJ1-6
CASSLGGQGRSPLHF
>TRBV4-2|TRBJ2-1
CASRDGTDYNEQFF
>TRBV20-1|TRBJ2-7
CSASGGLEGYEQYF
>TRBV25-1|TRBJ2-7
CASKGDSYEQYF
>TRBV6-1|TRBJ2-5
CASTFRGGSETQYF
>TRBV19|TRBJ2-1
CASSPYRRAGNEQFF
>TRBV11-3|TRBJ2-1
CASSFRESSYNEQFF
>TRBV5-5|TRBJ2-3
CASSLSPGLAGTDTQYF
>TRBV6-1|TRBJ2-1
CASRIGGSYNEQFF
>TRBV7-2|TRBJ2-7
CASSLSFERMSSYEQYF
>TRBV29-1|TRBJ2-1
CSVEGDSPNNEQFF
>TRBV5-1|TRBJ2-3
CASSRERGRLTDTQYF
>TRBV28|TRBJ2-6
CASSPGPGANVLTF
>TRBV5-1|TRBJ2-2
CASSRGDSNTGELFF
>TRBV15|TRBJ2-7
CATSRVGTGVHEQYF
>TRBV7-2|TRBJ2-3
CASSLLASGRVTDTQYF
>TRBV5-1|TRBJ2-3
CASSSGLAGVVTSTDTQYF
>TRBV10-3|TRBJ1-1
CAITGPPLGVGTEAFF
>TRBV6-5|TRBJ1-5
CASSFRRDQPQHF
>TRBV5-1|TRBJ2-5
CASSPRQETQYF
>TRBV7-8|TRBJ2-1
CASSQGLGLGYYNEQFF
>TRBV7-3|TRBJ2-3
CASSPHSDEDTQYF
>TRBV18|TRBJ2-1
CASSPPRGLAEINEQFF
>TRBV18|TRBJ2-1
CASSPWDYVNEQFF
>TRBV20-1|TRBJ1-1
CSARVQKLNTEAFF
>TRBV30|TRBJ1-1
CAFTRTANTEAFF
>TRBV30|TRBJ1-1
CAWSVPPPGSWDTEAFF
>TRBV7-2|TRBJ2-3
CASSPDRGITDTQYF
>TRBV7-6|TRBJ2-2
CASSLEGTDTGELFF
>TRBV24-1|TRBJ2-1
CATSDTTSSVYNEQFF
>TRBV19|TRBJ2-5
CASTGGLAETQYF
>TRBV20-1|TRBJ2-1
CSARPPPPGQLNEQFF
>TRBV6-5|TRBJ2-2
CASSYFSGRTGELFF
>TRBV7-9|TRBJ2-1
CASSLPRLAGVTNEQFF
>TRBV7-2|TRBJ1-6
CASSSRGGGSPLHF
>TRBV5-1|TRBJ2-3
CAGSLGGGFGTDTQYF
>TRBV29-1|TRBJ1-5
CSVRWGPNQPQHF
>TRBV5-1|TRBJ1-1
CASSLGGGVTEAFF
>TRBV6-2/TRBV6-3|TRBJ2-5
CASSGGLAWHSRVGTQETQYF
>TRBV3-1|TRBJ2-1
CASSLAGGANNEQFF
>TRBV15|TRBJ1-5
CATAPGQGSDQPQHF
>TRBV7-3|TRBJ2-5
CASSLNGQIQETQYF
>TRBV20-1|TRBJ2-4
CSAREGRGIQYF
>TRBV29-1|TRBJ1-1
CSVTRRGVNTEAFF
>TRBV29-1|TRBJ2-3
CSVPRGLATDTQYF
>TRBV12-3/TRBV12-4|TRBJ1-4
CASVPGQGTEKLFF
>TRBV20-1|TRBJ2-3
CSAPTGADTQYF
>TRBV28|TRBJ2-7
CASSLITRHHEQYF